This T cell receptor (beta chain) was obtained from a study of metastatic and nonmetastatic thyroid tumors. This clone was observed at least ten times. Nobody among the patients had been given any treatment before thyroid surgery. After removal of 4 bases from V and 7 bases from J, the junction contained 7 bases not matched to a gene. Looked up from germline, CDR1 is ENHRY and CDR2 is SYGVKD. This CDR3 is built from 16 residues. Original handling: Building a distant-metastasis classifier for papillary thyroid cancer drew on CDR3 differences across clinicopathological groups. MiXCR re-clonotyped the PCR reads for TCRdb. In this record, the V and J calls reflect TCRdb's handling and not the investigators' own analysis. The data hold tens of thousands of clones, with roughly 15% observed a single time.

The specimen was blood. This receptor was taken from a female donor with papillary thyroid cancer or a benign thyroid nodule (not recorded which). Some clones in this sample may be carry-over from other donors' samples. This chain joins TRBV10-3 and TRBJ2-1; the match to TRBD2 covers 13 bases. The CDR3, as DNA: TGTGCCATCAGTGGTTCCGGGACTAGCGGGATTAATGAGCAGTTCTTC. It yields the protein CAISGSGTSGINEQFF.